Listed below are T cell receptor beta chains from one sample, sequenced in a study of OX40 agonist ivuxolimab in advanced cancers. Some clones are missing from TCRdb's copy, which holds only in-frame ones; the method was immunoSEQ multiplex PCR. The table lists roughly 70,000 clones, 80% to 90% of them singletons. The sample consisted of CD4+ or CD8+ T cells sorted from blood, taken in a trial of the OX40 agonist ivuxolimab. Receptors originate from an adult with an advanced solid tumor such as melanoma, head and neck, liver or kidney cancer. The CDR3 runs from the conserved cysteine through the conserved F or W. The D gene is left open where the match is weak. Clone size is stated in some rows and not others, as once, few, many or a class when expanded.

clone size: NA; D gene: NA; V gene: TRBV6-5; J gene: TRBJ2-5; CDR3 DNA: TGTGCCAGCAGTTACACAGGGAAAGAGACCCAGTACTTC; CDR3 protein: CASSYTGKETQYF
clone size: NA; D gene: NA; V gene: TRBV11-2; J gene: TRBJ1-2; CDR3 DNA: TGTGCCAGCAGCTTAGTCAGTAACTATGGCTACACCTTC; CDR3 protein: CASSLVSNYGYTF
clone size: NA; D gene: NA; V gene: TRBV18; J gene: TRBJ2-5; CDR3 DNA: TGTGCCAGCTCACCCCTACAGGGAGGAGAGACCCAGTACTTC; CDR3 protein: CASSPLQGGETQYF
clone size: NA; D gene: NA; V gene: TRBV6-1; J gene: TRBJ2-7; CDR3 DNA: TGTGCCATTACGGAACCAGGGACCTACGAGCAGTACTTC; CDR3 protein: CAITEPGTYEQYF
clone size: NA; D gene: NA; V gene: TRBV27; J gene: TRBJ1-5; CDR3 DNA: TGTGCCAGCAGTTTTAGCAATCAGCCCCAGCATTTT; CDR3 protein: CASSFSNQPQHF
clone size: NA; D gene: NA; V gene: TRBV18; J gene: TRBJ1-1; CDR3 DNA: TGTGCCAGCTCACCACCGGGAACAGGCGGCCCGGAAGCTTTCTTT; CDR3 protein: CASSPPGTGGPEAFF
clone size: NA; D gene: TRBD1; V gene: TRBV15; J gene: TRBJ1-6; CDR3 DNA: TGTGCCACCAGCAACCCGGGACAGGGGGCAGGTTCACCCCTCCACTTT; CDR3 protein: CATSNPGQGAGSPLHF
clone size: NA; D gene: NA; V gene: TRBV7-9; J gene: TRBJ1-2; CDR3 DNA: TGTGCCAGCAGCCCAGGACAGCCCTACTATGGCTACACCTTC; CDR3 protein: CASSPGQPYYGYTF
clone size: NA; D gene: NA; V gene: TRBV5-1; J gene: TRBJ2-1; CDR3 DNA: TGCGCCAGCAGCTCCCTCTACAATGAGCAGTTCTTC; CDR3 protein: CASSSLYNEQFF
clone size: NA; D gene: NA; V gene: TRBV30; J gene: TRBJ2-3; CDR3 DNA: TGTGCCTGGGGACGCACAGATACGCAGTATTTT; CDR3 protein: CAWGRTDTQYF
clone size: NA; D gene: NA; V gene: TRBV10-3; J gene: TRBJ2-7; CDR3 DNA: TGTGCCATCAGGCAGGGCTCGCTTTTCTACGAGCAGTACTTC; CDR3 protein: CAIRQGSLFYEQYF
clone size: NA; D gene: NA; V gene: TRBV7-2; J gene: TRBJ2-7; CDR3 DNA: TGTGCCAGCAGCTTAGCGCTAAGAGCGGGCGAGCAGTACTTC; CDR3 protein: CASSLALRAGEQYF
clone size: NA; D gene: TRBD1; V gene: TRBV5-1; J gene: TRBJ1-2; CDR3 DNA: TGCGCCAGCAGCCGGGTGAGACAGGGGACCGAGGGCTACACCTTC; CDR3 protein: CASSRVRQGTEGYTF
clone size: NA; D gene: TRBD2; V gene: TRBV6-5; J gene: TRBJ2-1; CDR3 DNA: TGTGCCAGCAGAGGACTAGCGGGGGGCAATGAGCAGTTCTTC; CDR3 protein: CASRGLAGGNEQFF
clone size: NA; D gene: NA; V gene: TRBV30; J gene: TRBJ2-7; CDR3 DNA: TGTGCCTGGAGTGTCAAGGGGGGAGAAGGCTACGAGCAGTACTTC; CDR3 protein: CAWSVKGGEGYEQYF
clone size: NA; D gene: NA; V gene: TRBV5-4; J gene: TRBJ2-5; CDR3 DNA: TGTGCCAGCAGCGAGCAAGAGACCCAGTACTTC; CDR3 protein: CASSEQETQYF
clone size: NA; D gene: NA; V gene: TRBV2; J gene: TRBJ1-1; CDR3 DNA: TGTGCCAGCAGTGAATTGTCAGGGGCCTTTGAAGCTTTCTTT; CDR3 protein: CASSELSGAFEAFF
clone size: NA; D gene: TRBD2; V gene: TRBV4-3; J gene: TRBJ2-3; CDR3 DNA: TGCGCCAGCAGCCGAGAACTAGCGGGGGACACAGATACGCAGTATTTT; CDR3 protein: CASSRELAGDTDTQYF
clone size: NA; D gene: NA; V gene: TRBV30; J gene: TRBJ2-7; CDR3 DNA: TGTGCCTGGAGTGGGAATCGGGTCATGGACAGAGCCTACGAGCAGTACTTC; CDR3 protein: CAWSGNRVMDRAYEQYF
clone size: NA; D gene: TRBD2; V gene: TRBV4-3; J gene: TRBJ2-1; CDR3 DNA: TGCGCCAGCAGCCATCGGACTAGCGGGAGTAATGAGCAGTTCTTC; CDR3 protein: CASSHRTSGSNEQFF
clone size: few; D gene: TRBD1; V gene: TRBV19; J gene: TRBJ1-1; CDR3 DNA: TGTGCCAGTAGTACCGGACAGGGAACAGACACTGAAGCTTTCTTT; CDR3 protein: CASSTGQGTDTEAFF
clone size: once; D gene: TRBD2; V gene: TRBV29-1; J gene: TRBJ2-1; CDR3 DNA: TGCAGCGTTGAGCCGGGACTAGCGGGGGGCGATGAGCAGTTCTTC; CDR3 protein: CSVEPGLAGGDEQFF
clone size: once; D gene: TRBD2; V gene: TRBV2; J gene: TRBJ2-5; CDR3 DNA: TGTGCCAGCAGCCCTGGACTAGGGGTAGAGACCCAGTACTTC; CDR3 protein: CASSPGLGVETQYF
clone size: NA; D gene: TRBD1; V gene: TRBV5-1; J gene: TRBJ2-6; CDR3 DNA: TGCGCCAGCAGCCCCCGGACAGGAAAGAGCTCTGGGGCCAACGTCCTGACTTTC; CDR3 protein: CASSPRTGKSSGANVLTF
clone size: NA; D gene: TRBD2; V gene: TRBV28; J gene: TRBJ2-1; CDR3 DNA: TGTGCCAGCAATACGGGACTAGCAGTCACCAATGAGCAGTTCTTC; CDR3 protein: CASNTGLAVTNEQFF
clone size: NA; D gene: NA; V gene: TRBV5-1; J gene: TRBJ2-3; CDR3 DNA: TGCGCCACCGCCCCCGGTACAGGCAGAGATACGCAGTATTTT; CDR3 protein: CATAPGTGRDTQYF
clone size: NA; D gene: NA; V gene: TRBV7-2; J gene: TRBJ1-1; CDR3 DNA: TGTGCCAGCAGCTTAGTGGTGGTTAACACTGAAGCTTTCTTT; CDR3 protein: CASSLVVVNTEAFF
clone size: NA; D gene: NA; V gene: TRBV2; J gene: TRBJ2-1; CDR3 DNA: TGTGCCAGCAGTGAATGGGATGAGCAGTTCTTC; CDR3 protein: CASSEWDEQFF
clone size: NA; D gene: TRBD2; V gene: TRBV5-4; J gene: TRBJ2-1; CDR3 DNA: TGTGCCAGCAGCTTGGGGCGGGGGGCCTACAATGAGCAGTTCTTC; CDR3 protein: CASSLGRGAYNEQFF
clone size: NA; D gene: NA; V gene: TRBV18; J gene: TRBJ2-2; CDR3 DNA: TGTGCCAGCTCACCCCGGGACCTCCACACCGGGGAGCTGTTTTTT; CDR3 protein: CASSPRDLHTGELFF
clone size: NA; D gene: TRBD1; V gene: TRBV15; J gene: TRBJ2-5; CDR3 DNA: TGTGCCACCAGCAGCGATGGGACAGCACAAGAGACCCAGTACTTC; CDR3 protein: CATSSDGTAQETQYF
clone size: NA; D gene: TRBD2; V gene: TRBV7-9; J gene: TRBJ2-3; CDR3 DNA: TGTGCCACTTTAGCGGGGGGGAGCACAGATACGCAGTATTTT; CDR3 protein: CATLAGGSTDTQYF
clone size: NA; D gene: TRBD1; V gene: TRBV5-1; J gene: TRBJ1-1; CDR3 DNA: TGCGCCAGCACCCCACCAGGGGGTCAGAACACTGAAGCTTTCTTT; CDR3 protein: CASTPPGGQNTEAFF
clone size: NA; D gene: NA; V gene: TRBV9; J gene: TRBJ2-3; CDR3 DNA: TGTGCCAGCAGCGTAGGTCTTCCCACAGATACGCAGTATTTT; CDR3 protein: CASSVGLPTDTQYF
clone size: NA; D gene: NA; V gene: TRBV7-2; J gene: TRBJ1-6; CDR3 DNA: TGTGCCAGCACCTTGGACGGAGGAAATTCTCCCCTCCACTTT; CDR3 protein: CASTLDGGNSPLHF
clone size: NA; D gene: NA; V gene: TRBV7-2; J gene: TRBJ2-5; CDR3 DNA: TGTGCCAGCAGCTTCGGAGGTGGGGAGACCCAGTACTTC; CDR3 protein: CASSFGGGETQYF
clone size: NA; D gene: NA; V gene: TRBV7-7; J gene: TRBJ2-5; CDR3 DNA: TGTGCCAGCAGCGCCCAGGGAATCCAAGAGACCCAGTACTTC; CDR3 protein: CASSAQGIQETQYF
clone size: NA; D gene: TRBD2; V gene: TRBV6-1; J gene: TRBJ2-3; CDR3 DNA: TGTGCCAGCGATTCTAGCGGGAGTAGCGGTACGCAGTATTTT; CDR3 protein: CASDSSGSSGTQYF
clone size: NA; D gene: NA; V gene: TRBV19; J gene: TRBJ1-1; CDR3 DNA: TGTGCCAGTACCCCAGGGGATTGGGGCACTGAAGCTTTCTTT; CDR3 protein: CASTPGDWGTEAFF
clone size: NA; D gene: NA; V gene: TRBV7-8; J gene: TRBJ1-2; CDR3 DNA: TGTGCCAGCAGCGTCCTCCGGGGGCTTAACTATGGCTACACCTTC; CDR3 protein: CASSVLRGLNYGYTF
clone size: NA; D gene: NA; V gene: TRBV4-3; J gene: TRBJ1-6; CDR3 DNA: TGCGCCAGCAGCCAAAGGGGGGTAGGGAATTCACCCCTCCACTTT; CDR3 protein: CASSQRGVGNSPLHF
clone size: NA; D gene: TRBD1; V gene: TRBV5-1; J gene: TRBJ1-5; CDR3 DNA: TGCGCCAGCAGCCCAGGGACAGGTCGCAATCAGCCCCAGCATTTT; CDR3 protein: CASSPGTGRNQPQHF
clone size: NA; D gene: NA; V gene: TRBV6-1; J gene: TRBJ1-2; CDR3 DNA: TGTGCCAGCAGTGATTCGGGTACCATTCGGATTTATGGCTACACCTTC; CDR3 protein: CASSDSGTIRIYGYTF
clone size: NA; D gene: TRBD1; V gene: TRBV29-1; J gene: TRBJ2-7; CDR3 DNA: TGCAGCGTTGAGGAACGGGCCGACAGGGGGCTCGGGGACGAGCAGTACTTC; CDR3 protein: CSVEERADRGLGDEQYF
clone size: NA; D gene: NA; V gene: TRBV28; J gene: TRBJ1-5; CDR3 DNA: TGTGCCAGCAGTTTCCGTCCCCAGCCCCAGCATTTT; CDR3 protein: CASSFRPQPQHF
clone size: once; D gene: NA; V gene: TRBV11-3; J gene: TRBJ1-1; CDR3 DNA: TGTGCCAGCAGCTCGGGGGGAACGAACACTGAAGCTTTCTTT; CDR3 protein: CASSSGGTNTEAFF
clone size: once; D gene: NA; V gene: TRBV10-3; J gene: TRBJ2-3; CDR3 DNA: TGTGCCATCAGTGCCAGGGGCGATACGCAGTATTTT; CDR3 protein: CAISARGDTQYF
clone size: NA; D gene: NA; V gene: TRBV19; J gene: TRBJ1-5; CDR3 DNA: TGTGCCAGTAGTCACCCATATCAGCCCCAGCATTTT; CDR3 protein: CASSHPYQPQHF
clone size: NA; D gene: NA; V gene: TRBV7-6; J gene: TRBJ2-7; CDR3 DNA: TGTGCCAGCAGCTCAGGACAGCCCGGCGGGTACGAGCAGTACTTC; CDR3 protein: CASSSGQPGGYEQYF
clone size: NA; D gene: NA; V gene: TRBV11-2; J gene: TRBJ2-7; CDR3 DNA: TGTGCCAGCAGCCGGACAGTGCCATCCTACGAGCAGTACTTC; CDR3 protein: CASSRTVPSYEQYF
clone size: NA; D gene: NA; V gene: TRBV29-1; J gene: TRBJ2-3; CDR3 DNA: TGCAGCGTTGACCCACCCCGAGGAGGACCCACAGATACGCAGTATTTT; CDR3 protein: CSVDPPRGGPTDTQYF
clone size: NA; D gene: NA; V gene: TRBV18; J gene: TRBJ1-1; CDR3 DNA: TGTGCCAGCTCACCCAGGACCACTGAAGCTTTCTTT; CDR3 protein: CASSPRTTEAFF
clone size: few; D gene: NA; V gene: TRBV19; J gene: TRBJ2-3; CDR3 DNA: TGTGCCACCGCAAGACAGCCTGTAGAGTCAGATACGCAGTATTTT; CDR3 protein: CATARQPVESDTQYF
clone size: NA; D gene: TRBD1; V gene: TRBV6-1; J gene: TRBJ2-7; CDR3 DNA: TGTGCCAGCAGTGAAGCGGTAGGACAGGGGGGCGACGAGCAGTACTTC; CDR3 protein: CASSEAVGQGGDEQYF
clone size: NA; D gene: NA; V gene: TRBV5-6; J gene: TRBJ1-1; CDR3 DNA: TGTGCCAGCAGCTCCGGGGGCGGTGAAGCTTTCTTT; CDR3 protein: CASSSGGGEAFF
clone size: NA; D gene: NA; V gene: TRBV6-5; J gene: TRBJ1-5; CDR3 DNA: TGTGCCAGCAGCCGCGGGGTTGGGGATCAGCCCCAGCATTTT; CDR3 protein: CASSRGVGDQPQHF
clone size: NA; D gene: NA; V gene: TRBV6-6; J gene: TRBJ2-7; CDR3 DNA: TGTGCCAGCAGTTACCTAGCGAGCTCCTACGAGCAGTACTTC; CDR3 protein: CASSYLASSYEQYF
clone size: once; D gene: TRBD2; V gene: TRBV19; J gene: TRBJ2-3; CDR3 DNA: TGTGCCAGTAGAGTTCTAGCGGGGGGAGGAGATACGCAGTATTTT; CDR3 protein: CASRVLAGGGDTQYF
clone size: NA; D gene: NA; V gene: TRBV19; J gene: TRBJ2-2; CDR3 DNA: TGTGCCAGTAGTATAGGCGCGAACACCGGGGAGCTGTTTTTT; CDR3 protein: CASSIGANTGELFF
clone size: NA; D gene: TRBD1; V gene: TRBV30; J gene: TRBJ1-5; CDR3 DNA: TGTGCCTGGAGTCCAACAGGGGTTCAGCCCCAGCATTTT; CDR3 protein: CAWSPTGVQPQHF